This record looks at one T cell receptor beta chain sequence and its context. What it recognizes is unknown. This specimen belongs to a study of cytomegalovirus exposure and HLA in healthy donors. General observations from the study: In terms of immune exposure information, only CMV serostatus was available.

Researchers ran the PCR with 60 Vbeta and 13 Jbeta primers. The repertoire was sequenced with immunoSEQ multiplex PCR; TCRdb's copy has only in-frame clones and lacks some. The profile shows over 150,000 clones, approximately 80% of them singletons. Germline loops: CDR1 WSHSY, CDR2 SAAADI. There are 14 residues in the CDR3. V lost 3 bases and J 5 bases, leaving 13 bases between the germline ends. This receptor was identified in a male donor in good health and CMV-seropositive. The V and J genes are TRBV10-2 and TRBJ2-5; D not resolved. Specimen: PBMCs. CDR3 region: CASSEWQNAETQYF. The CDR3 bases are TGCGCCAGCAGTGAATGGCAGAATGCTGAGACCCAGTACTTC.